The clone carrying this TCR beta chain has just a few counts. V lost 0 bases and J lost 2, with 9 bases in between. Germline-derived CDR1 and CDR2 are SGDLS and YYNGEE. The CDR3 extends over 15 amino acids. Produced via immunoSEQ multiplex PCR; TCRdb's table is partial and in-frame only. The sample includes about 150,000 clones, about three quarters of them seen just once. This entry comes from a study of blood T cell repertoires in COVID-19. Turning to the study itself: COVID-19 samples collected from the United States, Italy and Spain covered acute and convalescent phases. The cDNA or gDNA used as material had been derived from T cells, B-cell-depleted T cells, or PBMCs.

The V call is TRBV9, the J call TRBJ2-1; D possibly corresponds to TRBD1 (5 bases). The sample comprised peripheral blood. The TCR was taken from a man older than 75 with acute or convalescent COVID-19. For the CDR3, the DNA is TGTGCCAGCAGCGTAGGACAGAATGCCTACAATGAGCAGTTCTTC. This codes for CASSVGQNAYNEQFF. Complete variable domain (other parts from reference TRBV9 and TRBJ2-1): DSGVTQTPKHLITATGQRVTLRCSPRSGDLSVYWYQQSLDQGLQFLIQYYNGEERAKGNILERFSAQQFPDLHSELNLSSLELGDSALYFCASSVGQNAYNEQFFGPGTRLTVL.